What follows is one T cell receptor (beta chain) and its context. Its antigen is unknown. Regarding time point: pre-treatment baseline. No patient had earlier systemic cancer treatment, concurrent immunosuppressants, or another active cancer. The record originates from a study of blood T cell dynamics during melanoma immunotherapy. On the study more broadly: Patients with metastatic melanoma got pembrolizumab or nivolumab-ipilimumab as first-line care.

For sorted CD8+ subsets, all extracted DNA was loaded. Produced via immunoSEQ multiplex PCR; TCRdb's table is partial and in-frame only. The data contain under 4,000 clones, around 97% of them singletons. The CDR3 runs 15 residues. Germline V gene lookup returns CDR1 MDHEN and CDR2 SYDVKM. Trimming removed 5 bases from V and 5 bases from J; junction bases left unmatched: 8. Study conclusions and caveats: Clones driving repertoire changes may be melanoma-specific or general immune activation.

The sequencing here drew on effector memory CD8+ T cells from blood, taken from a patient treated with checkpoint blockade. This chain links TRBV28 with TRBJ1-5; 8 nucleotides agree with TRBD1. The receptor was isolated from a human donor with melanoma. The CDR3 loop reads CASSRQGAQDQPQHF. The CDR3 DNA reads TGTGCCAGCAGTCGTCAGGGGGCTCAGGATCAGCCCCAGCATTTT.